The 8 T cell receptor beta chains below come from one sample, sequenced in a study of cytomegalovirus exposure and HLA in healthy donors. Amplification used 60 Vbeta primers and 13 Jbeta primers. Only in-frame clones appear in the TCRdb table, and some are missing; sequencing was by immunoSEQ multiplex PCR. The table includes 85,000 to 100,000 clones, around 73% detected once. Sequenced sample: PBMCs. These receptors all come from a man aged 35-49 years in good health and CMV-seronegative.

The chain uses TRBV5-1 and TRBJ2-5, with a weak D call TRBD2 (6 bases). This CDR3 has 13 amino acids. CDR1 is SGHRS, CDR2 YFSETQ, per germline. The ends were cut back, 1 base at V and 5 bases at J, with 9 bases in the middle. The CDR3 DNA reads TGCGCCAGCAGCTTGAGCGGGTCGGAGACCCAGTACTTC. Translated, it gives CASSLSGSETQYF.

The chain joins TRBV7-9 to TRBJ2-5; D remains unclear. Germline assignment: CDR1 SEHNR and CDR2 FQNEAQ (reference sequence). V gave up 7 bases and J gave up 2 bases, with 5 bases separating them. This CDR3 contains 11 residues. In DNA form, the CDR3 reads TGTGCCAGCACCCCTCAAGAGACCCAGTACTTC. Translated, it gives CASTPQETQYF.

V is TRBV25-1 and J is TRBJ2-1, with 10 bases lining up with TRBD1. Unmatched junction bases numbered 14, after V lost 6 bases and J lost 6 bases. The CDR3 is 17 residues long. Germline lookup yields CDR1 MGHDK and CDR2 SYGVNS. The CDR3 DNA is TGTGCCAGCAGCCCTCGATTGGGACAGGGGCTCTCCAATGAGCAGTTCTTC. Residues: CASSPRLGQGLSNEQFF.

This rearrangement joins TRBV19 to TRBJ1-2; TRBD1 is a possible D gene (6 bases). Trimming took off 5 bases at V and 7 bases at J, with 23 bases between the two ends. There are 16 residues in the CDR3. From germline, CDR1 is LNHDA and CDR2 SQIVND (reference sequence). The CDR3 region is CASSPATGIISGGYTF. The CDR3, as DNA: TGTGCCAGTAGTCCCGCGACAGGTATTATATCCGGTGGCTACACCTTC.

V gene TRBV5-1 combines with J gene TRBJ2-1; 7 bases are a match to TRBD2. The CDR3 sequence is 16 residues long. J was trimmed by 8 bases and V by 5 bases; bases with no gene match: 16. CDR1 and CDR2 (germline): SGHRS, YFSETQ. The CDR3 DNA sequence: TGCGCCAGCAGGACTCTAGCAACGGGGGGAAGAGATGAGCAGTTCTTC. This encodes CASRTLATGGRDEQFF.

The CDR3, as DNA: TGTGCCAGCAGTTTATTTCCGGGACAGCGAGACACCGGGGAGCTGTTTTTT. Residues: CASSLFPGQRDTGELFF. The J gene is TRBJ2-2, the V gene TRBV28; 7 nucleotides line up with TRBD1. This CDR3 has 17 amino acids. Per germline, CDR1 MDHEN and CDR2 SYDVKM. The V segment lost 1 base and the J segment 3 bases; nucleotides outside the gene matches: 8. Full variable domain (rest looked up from reference TRBV28 and TRBJ2-2): DVKVTQSSRYLVKRTGEKVFLECVQDMDHENMFWYRQDPGLGLRLIYFSYDVKMKEKGDIPEGYSVSREKKERFSLILESASTNQTSMYLCASSLFPGQRDTGELFFGEGSRLTVL.

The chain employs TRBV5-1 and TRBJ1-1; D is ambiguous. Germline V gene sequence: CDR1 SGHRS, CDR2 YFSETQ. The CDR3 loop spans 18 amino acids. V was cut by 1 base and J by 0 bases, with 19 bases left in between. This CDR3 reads CASSLSYPGRTVNTEAFF. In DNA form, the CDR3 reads TGCGCCAGCAGCTTGTCCTACCCCGGGAGAACCGTGAACACTGAAGCTTTCTTT.

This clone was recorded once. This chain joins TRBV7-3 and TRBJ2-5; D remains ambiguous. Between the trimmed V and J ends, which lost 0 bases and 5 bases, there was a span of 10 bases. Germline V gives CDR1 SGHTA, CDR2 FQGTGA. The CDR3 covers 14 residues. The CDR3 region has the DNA TGTGCCAGCAGCTTAACTGGCGGTGGGGAGACCCAGTACTTC. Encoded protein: CASSLTGGGETQYF.